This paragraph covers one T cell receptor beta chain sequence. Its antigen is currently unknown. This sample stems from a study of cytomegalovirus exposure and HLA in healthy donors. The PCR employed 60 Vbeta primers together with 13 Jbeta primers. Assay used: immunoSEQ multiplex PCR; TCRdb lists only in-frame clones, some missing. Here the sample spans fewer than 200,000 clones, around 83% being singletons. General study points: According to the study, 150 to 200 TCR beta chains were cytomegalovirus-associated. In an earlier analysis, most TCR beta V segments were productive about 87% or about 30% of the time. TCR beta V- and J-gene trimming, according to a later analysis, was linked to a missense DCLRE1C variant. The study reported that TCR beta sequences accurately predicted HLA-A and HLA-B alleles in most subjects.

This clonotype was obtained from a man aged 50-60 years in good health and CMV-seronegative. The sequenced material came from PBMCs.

The CDR3: CASSPRPGTGAEGNTIYF. DNA of the CDR3: TGTGCCAGCAGCCCTCGTCCCGGGACAGGGGCAGAGGGAAACACCATATATTTT. This chain uses TRBV7-6 with TRBJ1-3; 10 positions match TRBD1. J gave up 4 bases and V 5 bases, and 14 bases lay outside the gene matches. Per germline, CDR1 SGHVS and CDR2 FNYEAQ. The CDR3 contains 18 residues.